This T cell receptor (beta chain) was captured in a study of radiotherapy plus CTLA-4 blockade in lung cancer. The trim removed 4 bases at V and 4 bases at J, leaving 7 bases unmatched. This CDR3 is built from 14 residues. Germline V gene lookup returns CDR1 SQVTM and CDR2 ANQGSEA. Assay: immunoSEQ multiplex PCR; the TCRdb copy retains only in-frame clones and omits some. The table lists around 82,000 clones, around 81% of them singletons. The V call is TRBV29-1, the J call TRBJ2-5; 9 bases are a match to TRBD2. The sample here was peripheral blood, taken from a patient treated with radiotherapy plus ipilimumab. The clonotype originates from a human donor with non-small cell lung cancer whose response to radiotherapy plus ipilimumab could not be evaluated. Some clones in this sample may be carry-over from other donors' samples. In DNA form, the CDR3 reads TGCAGCGTTGTTGGGGCGGGGGGGAGAGAGACCCAGTACTTC. The encoded protein is CSVVGAGGRETQYF.